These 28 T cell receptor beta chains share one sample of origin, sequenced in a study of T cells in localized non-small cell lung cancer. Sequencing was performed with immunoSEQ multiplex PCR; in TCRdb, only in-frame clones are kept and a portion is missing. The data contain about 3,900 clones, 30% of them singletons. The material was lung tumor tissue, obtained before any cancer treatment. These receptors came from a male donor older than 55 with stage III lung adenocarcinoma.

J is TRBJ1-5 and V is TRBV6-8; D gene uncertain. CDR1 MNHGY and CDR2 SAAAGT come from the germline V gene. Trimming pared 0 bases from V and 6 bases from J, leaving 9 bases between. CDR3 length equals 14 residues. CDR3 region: CASSYSFVGQPQHF. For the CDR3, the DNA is TGTGCCAGCAGTTACTCGTTCGTTGGTCAGCCCCAGCATTTT.

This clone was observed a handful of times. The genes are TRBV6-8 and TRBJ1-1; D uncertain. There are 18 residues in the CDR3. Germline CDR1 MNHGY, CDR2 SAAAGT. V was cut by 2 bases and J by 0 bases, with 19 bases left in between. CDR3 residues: CASSYPTEPEVMNTEAFF. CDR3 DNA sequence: TGTGCCAGCAGTTACCCGACCGAGCCGGAAGTAATGAACACTGAAGCTTTCTTT.

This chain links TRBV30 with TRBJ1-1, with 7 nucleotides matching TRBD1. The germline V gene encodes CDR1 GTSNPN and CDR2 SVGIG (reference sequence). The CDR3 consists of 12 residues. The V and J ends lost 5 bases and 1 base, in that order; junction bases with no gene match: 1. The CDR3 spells CAWGQENTEAFF. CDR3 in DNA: TGTGCCTGGGGACAGGAGAACACTGAAGCTTTCTTT. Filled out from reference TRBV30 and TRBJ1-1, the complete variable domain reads SQTIHQWPATLVQPVGSPLSLECTVEGTSNPNLYWYRQAAGRGLQLLFYSVGIGQISSEVPQNLSASRPQDRQFILSSKKLLLSDSGFYLCAWGQENTEAFFGQGTRLTVV.

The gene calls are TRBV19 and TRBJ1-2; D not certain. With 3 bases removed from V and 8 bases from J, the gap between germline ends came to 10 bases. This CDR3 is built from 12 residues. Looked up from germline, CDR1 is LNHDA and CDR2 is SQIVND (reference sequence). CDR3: CASSISDRGYTF. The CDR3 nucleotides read TGTGCCAGTAGTATCTCGGATCGGGGCTACACCTTC. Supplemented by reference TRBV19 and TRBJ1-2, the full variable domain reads DGGITQSPKYLFRKEGQNVTLSCEQNLNHDAMYWYRQDPGQGLRLIYYSQIVNDFQKGDIAEGYSVSREKKESFPLTVTSAQKNPTAFYLCASSISDRGYTFGSGTRLTVV.

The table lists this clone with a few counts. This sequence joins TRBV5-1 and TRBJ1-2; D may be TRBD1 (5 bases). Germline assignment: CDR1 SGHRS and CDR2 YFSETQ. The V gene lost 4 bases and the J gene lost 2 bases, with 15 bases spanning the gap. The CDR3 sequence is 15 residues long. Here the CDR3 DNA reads TGCGCCAGCAGCCCCGAGCCAGGGAAGAACTATGGCTACACCTTC. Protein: CASSPEPGKNYGYTF.

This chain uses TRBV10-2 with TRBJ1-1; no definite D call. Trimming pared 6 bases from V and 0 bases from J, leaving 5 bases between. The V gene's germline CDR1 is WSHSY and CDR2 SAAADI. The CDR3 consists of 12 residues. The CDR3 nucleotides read TGCGCCAGCAGAGAATTGAACACTGAAGCTTTCTTT. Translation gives CASRELNTEAFF.

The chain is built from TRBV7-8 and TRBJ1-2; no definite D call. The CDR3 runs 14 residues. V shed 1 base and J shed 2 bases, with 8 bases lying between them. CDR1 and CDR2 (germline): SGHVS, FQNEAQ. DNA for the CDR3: TGTGCCAGCAGCTTAGAGCGTCAAAACTATGGCTACACCTTC. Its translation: CASSLERQNYGYTF.

CDR3 residues: CASGSGNTIYF. Written as DNA, the CDR3 is TGTGCTAGTGGTTCTGGAAACACCATATATTTT. The chain links TRBV12-5 to TRBJ1-3; no clear D gene. V was shortened by 4 bases and J by 2 bases, with 0 bases between the two germline ends. Germline V gene sequence: CDR1 LGHNT, CDR2 FRNRAP. CDR3 length: 11 residues.

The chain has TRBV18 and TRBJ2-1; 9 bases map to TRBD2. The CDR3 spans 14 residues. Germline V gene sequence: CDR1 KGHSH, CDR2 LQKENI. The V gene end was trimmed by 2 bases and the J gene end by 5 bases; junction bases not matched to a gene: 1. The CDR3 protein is CASSPGLANNEQFF. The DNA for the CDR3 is TGTGCCAGCTCACCAGGACTAGCGAACAATGAGCAGTTCTTC.

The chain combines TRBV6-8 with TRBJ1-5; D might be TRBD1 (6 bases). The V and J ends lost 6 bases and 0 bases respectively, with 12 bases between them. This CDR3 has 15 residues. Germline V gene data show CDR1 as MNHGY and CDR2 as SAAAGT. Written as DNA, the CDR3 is TGTGCCAGCAGGTCGGACAGCCCTAGCAATCAGCCCCAGCATTTT. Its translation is CASRSDSPSNQPQHF.

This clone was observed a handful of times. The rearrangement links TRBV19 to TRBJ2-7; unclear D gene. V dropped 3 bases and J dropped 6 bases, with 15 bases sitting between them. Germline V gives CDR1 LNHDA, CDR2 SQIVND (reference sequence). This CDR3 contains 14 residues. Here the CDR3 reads CASSIDGQISEQYF. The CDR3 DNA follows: TGTGCCAGTAGTATTGACGGCCAAATAAGCGAGCAGTACTTC.

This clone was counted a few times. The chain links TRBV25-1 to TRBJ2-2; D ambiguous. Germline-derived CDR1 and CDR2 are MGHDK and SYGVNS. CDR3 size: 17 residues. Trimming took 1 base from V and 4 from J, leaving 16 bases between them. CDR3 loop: CASSELRSTSGTGELFF. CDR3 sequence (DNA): TGTGCCAGCAGTGAATTAAGATCCACATCGGGCACCGGGGAGCTGTTTTTT.

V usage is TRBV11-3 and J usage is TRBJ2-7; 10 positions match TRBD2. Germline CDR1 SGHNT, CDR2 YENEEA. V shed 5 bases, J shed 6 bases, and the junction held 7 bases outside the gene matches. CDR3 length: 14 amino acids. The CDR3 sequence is CASSQTGTSAEQYF. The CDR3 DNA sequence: TGTGCCAGCAGCCAAACCGGGACTAGCGCCGAGCAGTACTTC.

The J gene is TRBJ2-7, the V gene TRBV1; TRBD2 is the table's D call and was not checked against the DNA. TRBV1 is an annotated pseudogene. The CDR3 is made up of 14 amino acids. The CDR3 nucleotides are TGCGCCAGCAGCCAAGATATCATACTCTACGAGCAGTACTTC. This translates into CASSQDIILYEQYF.

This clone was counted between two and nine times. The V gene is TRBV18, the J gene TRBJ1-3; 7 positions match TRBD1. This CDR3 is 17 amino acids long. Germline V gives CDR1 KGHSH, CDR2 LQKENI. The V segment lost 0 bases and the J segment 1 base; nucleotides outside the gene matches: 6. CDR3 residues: CASSPPQGQPSGNTIYF. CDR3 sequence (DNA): TGTGCCAGCTCACCACCTCAGGGACAGCCTTCTGGAAACACCATATATTTT.

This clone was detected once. The CDR3 spells CASSQGPHEREQFF. Written as DNA, the CDR3 is TGTGCCAGCAGCCAAGGCCCTCATGAGCGGGAGCAGTTCTTC. This chain uses TRBV14 with TRBJ2-1, with D perhaps matching TRBD2 (5 bases). Germline CDR1 is SGHDN and CDR2 is FVKESK. Trimming stripped 1 base from V and 10 bases from J, with 14 bases between. The CDR3 is made up of 14 amino acids.

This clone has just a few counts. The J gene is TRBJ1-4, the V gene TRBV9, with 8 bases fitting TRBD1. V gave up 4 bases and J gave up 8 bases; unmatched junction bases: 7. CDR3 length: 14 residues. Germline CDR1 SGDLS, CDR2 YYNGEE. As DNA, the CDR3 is TGTGCCAGCAGCCCCCGGACAGGGAACGAAAAACTGTTTTTT. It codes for CASSPRTGNEKLFF.

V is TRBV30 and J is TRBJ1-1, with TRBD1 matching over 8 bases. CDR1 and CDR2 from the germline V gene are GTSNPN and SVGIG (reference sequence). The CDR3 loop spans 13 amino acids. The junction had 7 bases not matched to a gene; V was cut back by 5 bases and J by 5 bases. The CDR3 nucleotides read TGTGCCTGGCAACACAGGGGGGTAACTGAAGCTTTCTTT. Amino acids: CAWQHRGVTEAFF. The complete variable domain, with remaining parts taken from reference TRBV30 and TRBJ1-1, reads SQTIHQWPATLVQPVGSPLSLECTVEGTSNPNLYWYRQAAGRGLQLLFYSVGIGQISSEVPQNLSASRPQDRQFILSSKKLLLSDSGFYLCAWQHRGVTEAFFGQGTRLTVV.

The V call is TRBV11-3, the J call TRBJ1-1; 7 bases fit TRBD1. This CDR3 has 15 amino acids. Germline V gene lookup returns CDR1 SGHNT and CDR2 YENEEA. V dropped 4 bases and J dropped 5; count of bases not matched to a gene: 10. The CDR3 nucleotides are TGTGCCAGCAGCTCGACAGGGACCCGGGGGACTGAAGCTTTCTTT. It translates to CASSSTGTRGTEAFF.

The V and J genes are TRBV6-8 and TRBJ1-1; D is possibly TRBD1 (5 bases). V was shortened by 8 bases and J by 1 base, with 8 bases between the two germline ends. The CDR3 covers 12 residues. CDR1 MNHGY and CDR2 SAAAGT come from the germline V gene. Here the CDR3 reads CASRTQNTEAFF. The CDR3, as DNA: TGTGCCAGCCGGACACAGAACACTGAAGCTTTCTTT.

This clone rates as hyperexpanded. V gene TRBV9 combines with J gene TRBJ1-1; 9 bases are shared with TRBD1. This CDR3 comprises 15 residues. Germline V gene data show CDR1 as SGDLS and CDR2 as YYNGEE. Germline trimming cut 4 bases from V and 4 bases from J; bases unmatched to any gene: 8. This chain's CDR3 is CASSPPQGASTEAFF. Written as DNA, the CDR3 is TGTGCCAGCAGCCCCCCACAGGGGGCAAGCACTGAAGCTTTCTTT.

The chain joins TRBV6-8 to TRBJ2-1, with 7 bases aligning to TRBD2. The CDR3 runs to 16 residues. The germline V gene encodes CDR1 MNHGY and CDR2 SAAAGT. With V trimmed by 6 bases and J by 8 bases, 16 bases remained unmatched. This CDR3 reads CASRKVYMGGSYEQFF. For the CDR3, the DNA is TGTGCCAGCAGGAAGGTTTATATGGGGGGGTCCTATGAGCAGTTCTTC.

The CDR3 loop is CASSPWTGLEQYF. Here the CDR3 DNA reads TGTGCCAGCTCACCGTGGACAGGGCTCGAGCAGTACTTC. The V call is TRBV18, the J call TRBJ2-7; 8 positions agree with TRBD1. With 3 bases clipped from V and 6 bases from J, the junction kept 4 bases outside the gene matches. The CDR3 has 13 amino acids. Per the germline V gene, CDR1 is KGHSH and CDR2 is LQKENI.

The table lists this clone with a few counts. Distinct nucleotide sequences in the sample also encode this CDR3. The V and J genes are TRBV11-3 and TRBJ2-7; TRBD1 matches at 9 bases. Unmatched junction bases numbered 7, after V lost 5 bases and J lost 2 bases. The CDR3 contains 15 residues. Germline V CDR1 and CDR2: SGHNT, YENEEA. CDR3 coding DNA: TGTGCCAGCAGCCTCGTCGGACAGGGGACCTACGAGCAGTACTTC. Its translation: CASSLVGQGTYEQYF.

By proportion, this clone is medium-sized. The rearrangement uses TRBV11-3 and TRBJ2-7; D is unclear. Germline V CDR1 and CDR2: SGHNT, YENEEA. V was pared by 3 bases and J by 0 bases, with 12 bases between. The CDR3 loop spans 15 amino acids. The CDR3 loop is CASSLTTSDSYEQYF. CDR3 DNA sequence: TGTGCCAGCAGCTTGACGACATCCGACTCCTACGAGCAGTACTTC.

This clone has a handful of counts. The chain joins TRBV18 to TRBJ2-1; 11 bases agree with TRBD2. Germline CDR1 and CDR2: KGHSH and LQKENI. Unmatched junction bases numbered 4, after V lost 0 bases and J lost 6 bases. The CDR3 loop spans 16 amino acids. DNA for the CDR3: TGTGCCAGCTCACCACCCCTAGCGGGGGGCGTCAATGAGCAGTTCTTC. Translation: CASSPPLAGGVNEQFF.

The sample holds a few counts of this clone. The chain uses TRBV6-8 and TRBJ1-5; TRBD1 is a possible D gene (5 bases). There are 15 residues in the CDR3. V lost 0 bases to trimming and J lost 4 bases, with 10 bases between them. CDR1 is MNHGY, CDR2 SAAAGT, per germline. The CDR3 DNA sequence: TGTGCCAGCAGTTACTCGAGGCAGGGAAATCAGCCCCAGCATTTT. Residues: CASSYSRQGNQPQHF.

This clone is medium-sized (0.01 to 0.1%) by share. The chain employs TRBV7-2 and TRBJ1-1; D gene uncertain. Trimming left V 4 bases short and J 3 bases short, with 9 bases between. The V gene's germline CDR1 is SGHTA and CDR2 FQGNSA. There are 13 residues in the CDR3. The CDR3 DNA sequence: TGTGCCAGCAGCTCATACAGCGACACTGAAGCTTTCTTT. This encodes CASSSYSDTEAFF.